What follows are 14 T cell receptor beta chains derived from one specimen sequenced in a study of cytomegalovirus exposure and HLA in healthy donors. The PCR ran on 60 Vbeta and 13 Jbeta primers. Profiling relied on immunoSEQ multiplex PCR, and the TCRdb table lists in-frame clones only, not all of them. The table has 200,000 to 250,000 clones, approximately 82% seen once; the top ten hold 7% to 9%. The sample consisted of PBMCs. The receptors stem from a woman in her sixties in good health and CMV-seropositive.

The chain uses TRBV5-1 and TRBJ1-1; 9 nucleotides match TRBD1. Germline CDR1 and CDR2: SGHRS and YFSETQ. The V segment lost 0 bases and the J segment 0 bases; nucleotides outside the gene matches: 6. The CDR3 consists of 17 residues. The CDR3 nucleotides read TGCGCCAGCAGCTTGGGAACAGGGGGCGCGATGAACACTGAAGCTTTCTTT. Translation: CASSLGTGGAMNTEAFF. The variable domain in full, completed from reference TRBV5-1 and TRBJ1-1, reads KAGVTQTPRYLIKTRGQQVTLSCSPISGHRSVSWYQQTPGQGLQFLFEYFSETQRNKGNFPGRFSGRQFSNSRSEMNVSTLELGDSALYLCASSLGTGGAMNTEAFFGQGTRLTVV.

This chain uses TRBV19 with TRBJ1-5, with 8 nucleotides matching TRBD1. Per the germline V gene, CDR1 is LNHDA and CDR2 is SQIVND (reference sequence). J gave up 0 bases and V 2 bases, and 3 bases lay outside the gene matches. CDR3 length: 16 residues. The CDR3 nucleotides read TGTGCCAGTAGTATAACCAGGGGGCTTAGCAATCAGCCCCAGCATTTT. Translated, it gives CASSITRGLSNQPQHF.

J is TRBJ2-1 and V is TRBV4-1; 14 nucleotides line up with TRBD2. This CDR3 spans 16 amino acids. CDR1 is MGHRA, CDR2 YSYEKL, per germline. V trimming: 4 bases; J trimming: 8 bases; junction bases outside the gene matches: 7. CDR3 DNA sequence: TGCGCCAGCAGCCCGACTAGCGGGAGGGCTGGAGATGAGCAGTTCTTC. Amino acids: CASSPTSGRAGDEQFF.

The chain couples TRBV10-3 to TRBJ2-7; 11 bases align to TRBD2. There are 15 residues in the CDR3. With V trimmed by 6 bases and J by 2 bases, 6 bases remained unmatched. CDR1 ENHRY and CDR2 SYGVKD come from the germline V gene. This CDR3 reads CAISRTLAGAYEQYF. CDR3 in DNA: TGTGCCATCAGCCGTACACTAGCGGGAGCCTACGAGCAGTACTTC.

This chain connects TRBV11-2 to TRBJ1-1, with 7 bases aligning to TRBD1. The V gene end was trimmed by 5 bases and the J gene end by 6 bases; junction bases not matched to a gene: 6. Looked up from germline, CDR1 is SGHAT and CDR2 is FQNNGV. This CDR3 has 13 residues. As DNA, the CDR3 is TGTGCCAGCAGCCCGGGACAGCTCGCTGAAGCTTTCTTT. It yields the protein CASSPGQLAEAFF.

The chain carries TRBV6-6 and TRBJ1-2, with D possibly TRBD1 on 5 matching bases. V gave up 8 bases and J gave up 2 bases, with 9 bases separating them. In germline, CDR1 is MNHNY, CDR2 SVGAGI (reference sequence). The CDR3 is 12 residues long. CDR3 protein: CASRRANYGYTF. CDR3 bases: TGTGCCAGCCGCAGGGCCAACTATGGCTACACCTTC.

The chain uses TRBV19 and TRBJ2-7; the D gene is possibly TRBD1 (5 bases). Trimming shortened V by 0 bases and J by 4 bases, and 13 bases separated the two germline ends. The germline V gene has CDR1 LNHDA and CDR2 SQIVND (reference sequence). This CDR3 comprises 15 residues. The CDR3 sequence: CASSIDDSQMYEQYF. CDR3 nucleotide sequence: TGTGCCAGTAGTATAGACGACAGTCAGATGTACGAGCAGTACTTC.

CDR3 protein: CASSEYRRDQPQHF. The CDR3 nucleotides are TGTGCCAGCAGTGAATATCGCCGGGATCAGCCCCAGCATTTT. This chain links TRBV2 with TRBJ1-5; D gene ambiguous. The CDR3 has 14 amino acids. V lost 2 bases and J lost 5, with 10 bases in between. The germline gives CDR1 SNHLY, CDR2 FYNNEI.

The rearrangement joins TRBV6-4 to TRBJ2-1; D is ambiguous. Germline loops: CDR1 MRHNA, CDR2 SNTAGT. The CDR3 length is 13 residues. V gave up 4 bases and J gave up 7 bases, with 11 bases separating them. CDR3 in amino acids: CASSVEEWNEQFF. In DNA, the CDR3 is TGTGCCAGCAGTGTAGAGGAGTGGAATGAGCAGTTCTTC.

This clone was detected only once. The chain links TRBV6-1 to TRBJ1-2; 11 nucleotides agree with TRBD1. There are 14 residues in the CDR3. Germline CDR1 reads MNHNS; CDR2 reads SASEGT. With 7 bases clipped from V and 10 bases from J, the junction kept 11 bases outside the gene matches. The CDR3 DNA follows: TGTGCCAGCATTAGGGACAGGGGGAAATCTGTCTACACCTTC. This encodes CASIRDRGKSVYTF.

This sequence joins TRBV6-5 and TRBJ2-1; possible D gene TRBD1, 6 bases. There are 14 residues in the CDR3. From germline, CDR1 is MNHEY and CDR2 SVGAGI. Between the trimmed V and J ends, which lost 6 bases and 5 bases, there was a span of 14 bases. The CDR3 sequence: CASSYRDTDNEQFF. CDR3 sequence (DNA): TGTGCCAGCAGCTACCGGGACACCGACAATGAGCAGTTCTTC.

This chain uses TRBV28 with TRBJ2-3; no clear D. The V and J ends lost 3 bases and 5 bases respectively, with 6 bases between them. Germline CDR1 MDHEN, CDR2 SYDVKM. There are 12 residues in the CDR3. CDR3 protein: CASSFLRDTQYF. In DNA form, the CDR3 reads TGTGCCAGCAGTTTTCTGAGAGATACGCAGTATTTT.

In this sample, this clone turned up a few times. The V gene is TRBV15, the J gene TRBJ2-1; 8 nucleotides match TRBD2. The ends lost 6 bases at V and 5 bases at J; junction bases unmatched: 9. The CDR3 loop spans 15 amino acids. Looked up from germline, CDR1 is LNHNV and CDR2 is YYDKDF (reference sequence). The CDR3: CATSTPGTRNNEQFF. The CDR3 region has the DNA TGTGCCACCAGTACCCCCGGGACTAGGAACAATGAGCAGTTCTTC.

This chain connects TRBV4-2 to TRBJ2-2; D is undetermined. CDR3 length: 15 amino acids. V was cut by 4 bases and J by 2 bases, with 11 bases left in between. In germline, CDR1 is LGHNA, CDR2 YNFKEQ. CDR3 bases: TGTGCCAGCAGCCCCCGCGAGCCTAACACCGGGGAGCTGTTTTTT. Translating it yields CASSPREPNTGELFF.